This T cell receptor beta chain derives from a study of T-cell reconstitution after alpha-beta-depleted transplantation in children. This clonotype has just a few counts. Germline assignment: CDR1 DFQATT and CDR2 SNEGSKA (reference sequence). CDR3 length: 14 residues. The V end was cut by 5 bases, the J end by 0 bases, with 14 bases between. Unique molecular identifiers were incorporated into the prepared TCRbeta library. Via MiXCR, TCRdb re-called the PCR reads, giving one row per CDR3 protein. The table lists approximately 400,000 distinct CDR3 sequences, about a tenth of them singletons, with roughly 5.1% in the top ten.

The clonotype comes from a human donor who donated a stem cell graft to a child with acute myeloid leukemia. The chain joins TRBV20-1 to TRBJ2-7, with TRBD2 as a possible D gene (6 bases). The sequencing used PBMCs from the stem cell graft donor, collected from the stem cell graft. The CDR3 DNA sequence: TGCAGTGCTCCAAATGGGGGGAGCTCCTACGAGCAGTACTTC. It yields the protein CSAPNGGSSYEQYF.